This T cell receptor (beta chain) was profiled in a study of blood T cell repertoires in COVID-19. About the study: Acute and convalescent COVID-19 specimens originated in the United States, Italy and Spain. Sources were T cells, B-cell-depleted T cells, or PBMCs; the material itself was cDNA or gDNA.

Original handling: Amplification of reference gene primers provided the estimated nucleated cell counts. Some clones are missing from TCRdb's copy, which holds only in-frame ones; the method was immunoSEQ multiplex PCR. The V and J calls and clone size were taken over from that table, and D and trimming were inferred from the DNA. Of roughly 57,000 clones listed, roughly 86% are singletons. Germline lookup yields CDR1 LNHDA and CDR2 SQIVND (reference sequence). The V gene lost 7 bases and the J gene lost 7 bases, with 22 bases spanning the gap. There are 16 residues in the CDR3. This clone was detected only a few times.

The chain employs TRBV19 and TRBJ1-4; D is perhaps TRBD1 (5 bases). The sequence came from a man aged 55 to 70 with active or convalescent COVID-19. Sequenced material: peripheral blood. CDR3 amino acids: CASKKQAGGIGEKLFF. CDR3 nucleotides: TGTGCCAGTAAAAAACAAGCGGGGGGTATTGGTGAAAAACTGTTTTTT.